This TCR beta chain was documented in a study of blood T cell repertoires in COVID-19. The method was immunoSEQ multiplex PCR; TCRdb's version includes in-frame clones alone and lacks a portion of them. The data show about 63,000 clones, approximately 79% seen once. This CDR3 region has 16 residues. Sequencing was done on a sample of peripheral blood. The V gene is TRBV21-1, the J gene TRBJ2-2; TRBD1, as called in the table, went unchecked against the DNA. TRBV21-1 is a recognized pseudogene. This receptor was identified in a human donor in a cohort sampled during active COVID-19. The CDR3 DNA is TGTGCCAGCAGCAAACATGGGACACAGAACACCGGGGAGCTGTTTTTT. Translation: CASSKHGTQNTGELFF.